This T cell receptor beta chain is from a study of T-cell memory formation after mild COVID-19. Study background: Most TCR clusters belonged to a single donor. The study's findings and limits: Later expanders leaned CD4+, whereas day 15 to 85 contracting clones were balanced CD4/CD8. Shrinking CD4+ clones were chiefly CM and EM; CD8+ ones were chiefly EMRA.

The CDR3 contains 16 residues. The V gene end was trimmed by 4 bases and the J gene end by 0 bases; junction bases not matched to a gene: 6. Looked up from germline, CDR1 is KGHSH and CDR2 is LQKENI. Concerning this clonotype itself: Its antigen is not known.

The TCR alpha and TCR beta cDNA libraries, bearing sample barcodes and UMIs, were generated by 5'RACE using constant-segment primers. MiXCR, run by TCRdb on the 5' RACE reads, gives a single entry per CDR3 protein. The table lists about 560,000 distinct CDR3 sequences, roughly 17% of them singletons, with roughly 7.7% in the top ten. The chain combines TRBV18 with TRBJ1-1, with 9 bases matching TRBD1. The sequence came from an adult woman who had mild COVID-19 (a few samples of this study predate the infection). Cell type and time point are not known. Input material: PBMCs or a T cell subset sorted from them (not recorded which). CDR3 sequence: CASSQAQGALNTEAFF. CDR3 coding DNA: TGTGCCAGCTCACAGGCACAGGGGGCCCTGAACACTGAAGCTTTCTTT.